This section outlines one T cell receptor beta chain sequence together with its context. V was pared by 5 bases and J by 4 bases, with 9 bases of the junction left unmatched. Germline CDR1 reads LNHDA; CDR2 reads SQIVND (reference sequence). The CDR3 has 15 amino acids. Original data processing: Reference gene primer amplification gave nucleated cell count estimates. Data came from immunoSEQ multiplex PCR; TCRdb stores just in-frame clones and leaves some out. That table supplies the V and J calls and clone size; D and trimming were determined from the DNA. The sample holds some 270,000 clones, around 90% seen once. This sample is part of a study of blood T cell repertoires in COVID-19. The overall study: The United States, Italy and Spain provided the acute and convalescent COVID-19 samples. PBMCs, B-cell-depleted T cells, or T cells were the source of the cDNA or gDNA that made up the material.

J is TRBJ2-3 and V is TRBV19; 7 bases line up with TRBD1. This clonotype was sampled from a man between 50 and 59 years old with acute or convalescent COVID-19. The sample comprised peripheral blood. Here the CDR3 DNA reads TGTGCCAGTAGTCCCCAGACAGGGTGGCCAGATACGCAGTATTTT. It is translated as CASSPQTGWPDTQYF.